A single sample is the source of the 12 T cell receptor beta chains below, sequenced in a study of blood T cell repertoires in COVID-19. The protocol was immunoSEQ multiplex PCR, while the TCRdb copy is restricted to in-frame clones and leaves out a portion. Of about 250,000 clones detected, approximately 85% appear once; the ten largest clones hold 4% to 6%. Input material: peripheral blood. The receptors originated from a middle-aged man with COVID-19, enrolled during active disease.

This chain links TRBV11-2 with TRBJ2-3, with D unresolved. Trimming removed 5 bases from V and 0 bases from J, with 9 bases in between. The CDR3 has 14 residues. CDR1 and CDR2 (germline): SGHAT, FQNNGV. CDR3 in amino acids: CASSKPSSTDTQYF. Here the CDR3 DNA reads TGTGCCAGCAGCAAGCCTTCTAGCACAGATACGCAGTATTTT.

The J gene is TRBJ2-1, the V gene TRBV24-1; a weak D match, TRBD2 (5 bases). CDR1 and CDR2 (germline): KGHDR, SFDVKD. CDR3 length: 17 amino acids. Trimming stripped 4 bases from V and 7 bases from J, with 22 bases between. CDR3 sequence reads: CATSDSFGIPTKNEQFF. The CDR3 bases are TGTGCCACCAGTGACTCGTTCGGGATCCCAACTAAGAATGAGCAGTTCTTC.

V and J are TRBV9 and TRBJ1-1; a weak D match, TRBD1 (5 bases). Between the trimmed V and J ends, which lost 5 bases and 7 bases, there was a span of 15 bases. Germline V CDR1 and CDR2: SGDLS, YYNGEE. The CDR3 is 13 residues long. The DNA of the CDR3 is TGTGCCAGCAGTCTTAGCGTGGGGGGTGAAGCTTTCTTT. Amino acid sequence: CASSLSVGGEAFF.

This sequence joins TRBV11-2 and TRBJ2-5; D remains ambiguous. CDR1 SGHAT and CDR2 FQNNGV come from the germline V gene. The CDR3 consists of 11 residues. The germline V and J ends were trimmed by 5 bases and 3 bases, with 4 bases remaining between them. The DNA for the CDR3 is TGTGCCAGCAGCAGAGAAGAGACCCAGTACTTC. Translated, it gives CASSREETQYF. Combining the CDR3 with reference TRBV11-2 and TRBJ2-5 gives the whole variable domain EAGVAQSPRYKIIEKRQSVAFWCNPISGHATLYWYQQILGQGPKLLIQFQNNGVVDDSQLPKDRFSAERLKGVDSTLKIQPAKLEDSAVYLCASSREETQYFGPGTRLLVL.

The V gene is TRBV7-8, the J gene TRBJ2-5, with 9 nucleotides matching TRBD1. There are 16 residues in the CDR3. V lost 0 bases and J lost 3; bases outside the gene matches: 5. Per germline, CDR1 SGHVS and CDR2 FQNEAQ. CDR3 in amino acids: CASSLARQGGKETQYF. The CDR3 DNA reads TGTGCCAGCAGCTTAGCGCGACAGGGGGGTAAAGAGACCCAGTACTTC.

The chain recombines TRBV5-4 with TRBJ1-2, with a possible D match to TRBD1 (6 bases). The germline CDR1 and CDR2 sequences are SGHNT and YYREEE (reference sequence). V shed 4 bases and J shed 1 base, with 14 bases lying between them. CDR3 length: 15 residues. CDR3 region: CASSPRGRLNYGYTF. CDR3 nucleotide sequence: TGTGCCAGCAGCCCCAGGGGTCGCCTTAACTATGGCTACACCTTC.

The V and J genes are TRBV12-5 and TRBJ2-3, with TRBD2 matching 7 bases. Germline V gene lookup returns CDR1 LGHNT and CDR2 FRNRAP. The CDR3 is 17 residues long. V shed 3 bases, J shed 5 bases, and the junction held 14 bases outside the gene matches. CDR3 amino acids: CASGFLWSGDARDTQYF. The CDR3 DNA follows: TGTGCTAGTGGTTTCCTTTGGAGCGGGGACGCACGAGATACGCAGTATTTT.

This clone has more than one count but fewer than ten. V usage is TRBV7-2 and J usage is TRBJ1-1; no clear D. V was clipped by 4 bases and J by 9 bases, with 15 bases between them. Germline V CDR1 and CDR2: SGHTA, FQGNSA. The CDR3 covers 13 residues. CDR3 nucleotides: TGTGCCAGCAGCTCCGTATTTGCGGAAAAAGCTTTCTTT. Translation: CASSSVFAEKAFF.

This sequence joins TRBV5-1 and TRBJ2-1; a weak D match, TRBD2 (7 bases). This CDR3 spans 15 amino acids. Deletions cut 0 bases from V and 5 bases from J, with 12 bases between. Germline lookup yields CDR1 SGHRS and CDR2 YFSETQ. DNA of the CDR3: TGCGCCAGCAGCTTGGTCCGGGGGGCTAACAATGAGCAGTTCTTC. It encodes CASSLVRGANNEQFF.

The V gene is TRBV7-9, the J gene TRBJ1-2; D unclear. V lost 0 bases, J lost 8 bases, and 10 bases lay in between. Germline V gene lookup returns CDR1 SEHNR and CDR2 FQNEAQ (reference sequence). The length of the CDR3 is 13 residues. CDR3 region: CASSLALSMGYTF. The CDR3 DNA is TGTGCCAGCAGCTTAGCGCTCTCTATGGGCTACACCTTC.

This clone was found once. This chain connects TRBV19 to TRBJ1-2, with D perhaps TRBD1 (6 bases). Germline CDR1 reads LNHDA; CDR2 reads SQIVND (reference sequence). The CDR3 totals 13 residues. Trimming stripped 4 bases from V and 8 bases from J, with 14 bases between. Here the CDR3 reads CASSTTEQGGYTF. The CDR3 DNA sequence: TGTGCCAGTAGTACAACGGAGCAGGGGGGCTACACCTTC.

This rearrangement joins TRBV5-8 to TRBJ1-5, with D unclear. The CDR3 contains 15 residues. Germline V gene data show CDR1 as SGHTS and CDR2 as YDEGEE. V was shortened by 0 bases and J by 2 bases, with 9 bases between the two germline ends. The DNA of the CDR3 is TGTGCCAGCAGCTTGGGCCTCTCGGGCAATCAGCCCCAGCATTTT. This codes for CASSLGLSGNQPQHF.